The rows below give T cell receptor beta chains drawn from one sample of a study of blood T cell repertoires in COVID-19. Profiling relied on immunoSEQ multiplex PCR, and the TCRdb table lists in-frame clones only, not all of them. The repertoire holds about 98,000 clones, with over 70% as singletons. Sequenced: peripheral blood. These receptors were obtained from a man between 65 and 80 years old with acute or convalescent COVID-19. Both conserved end residues are part of each CDR3.

>TRBJ1-1|TRBV11-1
CASSRLRRDTEAFF
>TRBJ1-1|TRBV30
CAWSVRATSNTEAFF
>TRBJ1-3|TRBV11-2
CASSPTGLGNTIYF
>TRBJ2-1|TRBV19
CASIRGRGYNEQFF
>TRBJ2-1|TRBV4-3
CASSQDPARYNEQFF
>TRBJ1-1|TRBV6-5
CASSIILNRGTEAFF
>TRBJ2-7|TRBV7-3
CASSPGHAYEQYF
>TRBJ2-7|TRBV10-3
CAIRQLLTTYEQYF
>TRBJ2-3|TRBV2
CASSLPDTQYF
>TRBJ1-1|TRBV19
CASLTGAMNTEAFF
>TRBJ2-5|TRBV19
CASSIVVLEETQYF
>TRBJ2-5|TRBV3-1/TRBV3-2
CASSLGQGVETQYF
>TRBJ1-6|TRBV5-4
CASSPRQGIASPLHF
>TRBJ2-1|TRBV3-1/TRBV3-2
CASSQDWSRLADTYNEQFF
>TRBJ2-7|TRBV7-9
CASKSQSSYEQYF
>TRBJ2-3|TRBV27
CASRAGSTDTQYF
>TRBJ2-5|TRBV7-7
CASSYPFPRTGARPQYF
>TRBJ2-5|TRBV2
CASIPPRQKETQYF
>TRBJ1-1|TRBV24-1
CATSATGHLNTEAFF
>TRBJ2-7|TRBV5-5
CASSRDPGQMYEQYF
>TRBJ2-4|TRBV10-3
CAISETSGTGVLLF
>TRBJ1-5|TRBV9
CASSPHPDRGQPQHF
>TRBJ1-2|TRBV4-3
CASSRDRVPPVGYTF
>TRBJ2-5|TRBV2
CASTMDTDQETQYF
>TRBJ2-3|TRBV6-5
CASTPRPVADTQYF
>TRBJ2-5|TRBV28
CASSLGALGETQYF
>TRBJ2-1|TRBV19
CASSRLAGDHGEQFF
>TRBJ2-6|TRBV11-3
CASSLGLAFSSGANVLTF
>TRBJ2-7|TRBV6-5
CASSSPDSLSYEQYF
>TRBJ2-7|TRBV28
CASSPGTGNPNEQYF
>TRBJ2-2|TRBV5-4
CASSFIDLNTGELFF
>TRBJ2-7|TRBV10-3
CAISSYRGQNEQYF
>TRBJ2-1|TRBV4-3
CASSSVASGRGNEQFF
>TRBJ2-3|TRBV6-5
CASSYRSGTDTQYF
>TRBJ2-7|TRBV18
CASSPETSVKYF
>TRBJ2-5|TRBV5-1
CASSSRDSPHETQYF
>TRBJ2-1|TRBV19
CASSGISVTYNEQFF
>TRBJ1-6|TRBV9
CASSVGGLNSPLHF
>TRBJ2-5|TRBV3-1/TRBV3-2
CASSRRGEETQYF
>TRBJ2-7|TRBV27
CASSRQGPYYEQYF
>TRBJ2-5|TRBV6-1
CASSDPLARSGETQYF
>TRBJ2-7|TRBV21-1
CASGLGPGLAGEYEQYF
>TRBJ1-2|TRBV28
CASSPGTGGTYGYTF
>TRBJ2-5|TRBV30
CAWTGEGQETQYF
>TRBJ2-7|TRBV15
CATSRDHYYEQYF